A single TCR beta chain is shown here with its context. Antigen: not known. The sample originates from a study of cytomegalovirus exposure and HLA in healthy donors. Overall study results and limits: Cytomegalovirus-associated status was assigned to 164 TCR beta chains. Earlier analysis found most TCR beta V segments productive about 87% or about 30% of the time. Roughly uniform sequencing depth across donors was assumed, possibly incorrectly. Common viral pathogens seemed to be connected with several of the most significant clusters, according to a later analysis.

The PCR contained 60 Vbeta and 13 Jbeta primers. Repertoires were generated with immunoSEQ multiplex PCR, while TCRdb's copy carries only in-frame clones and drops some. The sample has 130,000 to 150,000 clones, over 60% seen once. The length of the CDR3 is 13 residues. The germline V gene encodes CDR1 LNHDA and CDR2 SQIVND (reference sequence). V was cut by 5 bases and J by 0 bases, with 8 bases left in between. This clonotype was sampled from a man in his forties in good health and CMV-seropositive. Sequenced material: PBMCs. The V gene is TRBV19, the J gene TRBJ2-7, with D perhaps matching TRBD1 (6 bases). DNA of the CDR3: TGTGCCAGTAGTGAAGGGGGCTCCTACGAGCAGTACTTC. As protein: CASSEGGSYEQYF.